This is a list of T cell receptor beta chains from one sample in a study of blood T cells in healthy people across ages. A single record per CDR3 protein comes from TCRdb applying MiXCR to the 5' RACE reads. The table lists 650,000 to 700,000 distinct CDR3 sequences, roughly half of them singletons. Source material: blood. The receptors were gathered from a woman at least 80 years old in good health. The CDR3 runs from the conserved cysteine through the conserved F or W. D genes are given only for firm matches. Only some rows state a clone size, as once, few, many or a class for expanded clones.

v_call	clone_size	d_call	j_call	cdr3_nt	cdr3_aa
TRBV6-6	many	-	TRBJ1-2	TGTGCCAGCAGTTACCCAACACAGGGCTACTATGGCTACACCTTC	CASSYPTQGYYGYTF
TRBV5-1	many	-	TRBJ2-3	TGCGCCAGCTCCCCCGATGAGGGGAGGAAAGATACGCAGTATTTT	CASSPDEGRKDTQYF
TRBV3-1	-	-	TRBJ2-7	TGTGCCAGCAGCCTAAGTGACCTCTACGAGCAGTACTTC	CASSLSDLYEQYF
TRBV7-3	-	-	TRBJ2-7	TGTGCCAGCAGCTTATTGCCCCGGGAGCGGAAAAGCTCCGACGAGCAGTACTTC	CASSLLPRERKSSDEQYF
TRBV20-1	many	-	TRBJ2-3	TGCAGTGCTAGAGGCGCGGGGCGGGGTAGGACAGATACGCAGTATTTT	CSARGAGRGRTDTQYF
TRBV5-1	-	-	TRBJ2-1	TGCGCCAGCAGCTTCCAGGTCCCTCCTGCTTGGAATGAGCAGTTCTTC	CASSFQVPPAWNEQFF
TRBV4-2	many	-	TRBJ1-6	TGTGCCAGCAGCCAGGAGGGTGGCTCCTATAATTCACCCCTCCACTTT	CASSQEGGSYNSPLHF
TRBV24-1	-	TRBD1	TRBJ2-7	TGTGCCAACCAACCCCAGGGGGCTATTGTCCACGAGCAGTACTTC	CANQPQGAIVHEQYF
TRBV7-9	many	-	TRBJ1-2	TGTGCCAGCAGCTGGGGACGGGGTGGAAGCTACACCTTC	CASSWGRGGSYTF
TRBV6-6	once	TRBD2	TRBJ2-7	TGTGCCACCCAGAGAGGTGGCGGGAGCGACGAGCAGTACTTC	CATQRGGGSDEQYF
TRBV2	few	TRBD1	TRBJ2-1	TGTGCCAGCAGTGTGGGGACAGGGTACAATGAGCAGTTCTTC	CASSVGTGYNEQFF
TRBV10-3	many	-	TRBJ1-5	TGTGCCATCATCGGGGGGGGTAGCAATCAGCCCCAGCATTTT	CAIIGGGSNQPQHF
TRBV3-1	-	-	TRBJ1-1	TGTGCCAGCAGCCAAGTATCCCGGAACACTGAAGCTTTCTTT	CASSQVSRNTEAFF
TRBV12-3/TRBV12-4	-	-	TRBJ1-5	TGTGCCAGCAAGGACAGTCCAAATCAGCCCCAGCATTTT	CASKDSPNQPQHF
TRBV7-3	many	-	TRBJ2-3	TGTGCCAGCAGCCCCAGCGGTGCGCGGGTAGATACGCAGTATTTT	CASSPSGARVDTQYF
TRBV27	many	TRBD2	TRBJ2-1	TGTGCTTCCTGGGGGGAGGGTGCCTCCTACAATGAGCAGTTCTTC	CASWGEGASYNEQFF
TRBV3-1	few	-	TRBJ1-1	TGTGCCAGCAGCCAAGAGTCCCCACCGGGGTCTGAAGCTTTCTTT	CASSQESPPGSEAFF
TRBV24-1	-	-	TRBJ2-1	TGTGCCACCAGTCTTGGGTCCAGCTCCTACAATGAGCAGTTCTTC	CATSLGSSSYNEQFF
TRBV29-1	-	-	TRBJ2-3	TGCAGCGTTGGGGGAGAAAGCACAGATACGCAGTATTTT	CSVGGESTDTQYF
TRBV10-1	-	-	TRBJ2-5	TGCGCCAGCAGTGAAACTAACGGGAGTGATGAGACCCAGTACTTC	CASSETNGSDETQYF
TRBV21-1	-	-	TRBJ2-7	TGTGCCAGCAGCAAAACTGAGCAGGGGAACTACGAGCAGTACTTC	CASSKTEQGNYEQYF
TRBV6-1	few	TRBD2	TRBJ2-3	TGTGCCAGCAACCATCAGCTAGCGGGGGCAGATACGCAGTATTTT	CASNHQLAGADTQYF
TRBV11-2	many	TRBD2	TRBJ2-4	TGTGCCAGCAGCTTAAGGACTAGCGGGGGGGTAAACATTCAGTACTTC	CASSLRTSGGVNIQYF
TRBV4-1	few	-	TRBJ2-7	TGCGCCAGCAGCCAAGGTCTGGAGGGCTTTCAATCCTACGAGCAGTACTTC	CASSQGLEGFQSYEQYF
TRBV7-9	many	-	TRBJ2-1	TGTGCCAGCAGCTTTTCCCGAGCTTACAATGAGCAGTTCTTC	CASSFSRAYNEQFF
TRBV15	many	TRBD2	TRBJ2-7	TGTGCCACCAGCAGATCGGTTAGCGGGAGTTACGAGCAGTACTTC	CATSRSVSGSYEQYF
TRBV6-6	-	TRBD1	TRBJ2-1	TGTGCCAGCAGTCCAGACAGGGACCTCGCCTACAATGAGCAGTTCTTC	CASSPDRDLAYNEQFF
TRBV3-1	-	-	TRBJ1-3	TGTGCCAGCAGCCCCGCGGGCTTAAACACCATATATTTT	CASSPAGLNTIYF